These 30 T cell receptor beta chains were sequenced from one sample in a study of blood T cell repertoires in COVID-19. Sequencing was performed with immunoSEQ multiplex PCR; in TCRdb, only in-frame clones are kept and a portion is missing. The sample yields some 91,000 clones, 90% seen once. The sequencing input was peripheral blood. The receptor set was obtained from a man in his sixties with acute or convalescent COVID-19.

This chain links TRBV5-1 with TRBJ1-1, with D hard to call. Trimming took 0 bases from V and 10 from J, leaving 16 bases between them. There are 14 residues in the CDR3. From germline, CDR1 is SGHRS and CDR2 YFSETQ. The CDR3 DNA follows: TGCGCCAGCAGCTTGGGGATGCCCTCCGGCGGAGCTTTCTTT. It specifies CASSLGMPSGGAFF.

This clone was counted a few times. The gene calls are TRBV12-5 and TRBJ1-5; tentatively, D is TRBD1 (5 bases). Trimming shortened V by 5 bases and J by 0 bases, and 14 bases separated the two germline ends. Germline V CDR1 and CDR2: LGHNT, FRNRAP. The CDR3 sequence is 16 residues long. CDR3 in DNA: TGTGCTAGTGGTCGCACTGACAGATTTAGCAATCAGCCCCAGCATTTT. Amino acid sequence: CASGRTDRFSNQPQHF.

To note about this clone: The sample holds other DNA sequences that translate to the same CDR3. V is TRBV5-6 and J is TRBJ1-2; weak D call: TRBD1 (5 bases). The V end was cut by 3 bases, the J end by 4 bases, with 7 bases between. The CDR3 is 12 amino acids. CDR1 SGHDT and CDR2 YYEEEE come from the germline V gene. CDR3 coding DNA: TGTGCCAGCAGCTCCGGGGGCTATGGCTACACCTTC. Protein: CASSSGGYGYTF.

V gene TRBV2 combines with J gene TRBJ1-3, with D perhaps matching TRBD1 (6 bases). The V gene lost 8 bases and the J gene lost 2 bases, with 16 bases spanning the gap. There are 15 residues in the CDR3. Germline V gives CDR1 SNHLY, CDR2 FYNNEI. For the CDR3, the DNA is TGTGCCAGCCACCTCCAACAGGGTACTGGAAACACCATATATTTT. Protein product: CASHLQQGTGNTIYF.

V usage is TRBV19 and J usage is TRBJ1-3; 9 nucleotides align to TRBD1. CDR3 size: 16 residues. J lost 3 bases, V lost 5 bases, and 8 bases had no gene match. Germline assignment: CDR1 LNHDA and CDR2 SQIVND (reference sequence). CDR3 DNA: TGTGCCAGTAGTCCCCGGACAGGGGTCCGTGGAAACACCATATATTTT. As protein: CASSPRTGVRGNTIYF.

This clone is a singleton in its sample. CDR3 DNA sequence: TGTGCCAGTAGTTTTTCAGAATTAATGGCCCAGCATTTT. This sequence encodes CASSFSELMAQHF. V usage is TRBV19 and J usage is TRBJ1-5; no clear D. Trimming cost V 5 bases and J 11 bases, with 16 bases left between them. The CDR3 sequence is 13 residues long. Germline V gene lookup returns CDR1 LNHDA and CDR2 SQIVND (reference sequence).

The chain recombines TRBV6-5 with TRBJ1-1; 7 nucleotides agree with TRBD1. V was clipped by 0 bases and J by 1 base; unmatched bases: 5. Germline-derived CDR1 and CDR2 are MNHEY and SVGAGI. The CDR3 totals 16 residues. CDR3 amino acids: CASSYSRGRQNTEAFF. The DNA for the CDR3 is TGTGCCAGCAGTTACTCGAGGGGGCGGCAGAACACTGAAGCTTTCTTT.

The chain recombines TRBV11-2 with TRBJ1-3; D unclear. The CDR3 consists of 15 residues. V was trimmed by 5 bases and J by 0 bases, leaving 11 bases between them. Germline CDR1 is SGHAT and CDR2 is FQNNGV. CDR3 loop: CASSPHTASGNTIYF. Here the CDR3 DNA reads TGTGCCAGCAGCCCACATACAGCCTCTGGAAACACCATATATTTT.

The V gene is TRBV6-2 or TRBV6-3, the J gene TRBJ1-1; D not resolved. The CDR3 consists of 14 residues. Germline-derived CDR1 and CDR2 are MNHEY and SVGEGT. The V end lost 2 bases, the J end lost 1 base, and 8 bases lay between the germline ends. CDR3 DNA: TGTGCCAGCAGTTACAACCTAGGGAACACTGAAGCTTTCTTT. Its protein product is CASSYNLGNTEAFF.

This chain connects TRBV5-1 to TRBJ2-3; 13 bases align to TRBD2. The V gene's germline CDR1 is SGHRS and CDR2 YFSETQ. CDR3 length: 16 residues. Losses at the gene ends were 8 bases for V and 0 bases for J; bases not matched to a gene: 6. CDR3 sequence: CASRTSGGQSTDTQYF. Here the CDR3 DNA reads TGCGCCAGTCGGACTAGCGGGGGCCAAAGCACAGATACGCAGTATTTT. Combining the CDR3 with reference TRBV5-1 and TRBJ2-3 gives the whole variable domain KAGVTQTPRYLIKTRGQQVTLSCSPISGHRSVSWYQQTPGQGLQFLFEYFSETQRNKGNFPGRFSGRQFSNSRSEMNVSTLELGDSALYLCASRTSGGQSTDTQYFGPGTRLTVL.

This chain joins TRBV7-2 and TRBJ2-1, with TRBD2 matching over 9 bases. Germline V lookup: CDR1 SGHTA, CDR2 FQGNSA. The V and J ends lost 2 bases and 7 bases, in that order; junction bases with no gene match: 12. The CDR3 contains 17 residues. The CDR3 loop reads CASSLWIAGDEGNEQFF. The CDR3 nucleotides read TGTGCCAGCAGCTTATGGATAGCGGGGGACGAGGGGAATGAGCAGTTCTTC.

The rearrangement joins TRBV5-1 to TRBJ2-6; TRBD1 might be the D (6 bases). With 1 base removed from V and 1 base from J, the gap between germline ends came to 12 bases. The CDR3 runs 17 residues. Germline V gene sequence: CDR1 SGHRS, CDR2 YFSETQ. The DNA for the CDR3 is TGCGCCAGCAGCTTGACAGGGATTACATCTGGGGCCAACGTCCTGACTTTC. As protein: CASSLTGITSGANVLTF.

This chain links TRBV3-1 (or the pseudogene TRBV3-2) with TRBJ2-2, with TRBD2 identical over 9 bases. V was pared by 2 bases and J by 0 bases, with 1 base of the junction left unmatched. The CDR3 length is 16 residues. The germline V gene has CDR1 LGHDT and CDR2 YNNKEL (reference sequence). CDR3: CASSQLAGTNTGELFF. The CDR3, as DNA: TGTGCCAGCAGCCAACTAGCGGGGACGAACACCGGGGAGCTGTTTTTT.

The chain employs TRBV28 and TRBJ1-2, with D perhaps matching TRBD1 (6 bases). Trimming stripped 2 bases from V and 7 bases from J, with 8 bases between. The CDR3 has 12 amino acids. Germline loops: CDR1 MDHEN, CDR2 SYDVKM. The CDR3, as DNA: TGTGCCAGCAGTTTACCAGGGGTTGGCTACACCTTC. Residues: CASSLPGVGYTF.

CDR3 residues: CAITGGSSYEQYF. The DNA for the CDR3 is TGTGCCATCACGGGGGGATCTTCCTACGAGCAGTACTTC. This sequence joins TRBV10-3 and TRBJ2-7; TRBD2 agrees at 7 bases. Unmatched junction bases numbered 4, after V lost 7 bases and J lost 1 base. CDR1 is ENHRY, CDR2 SYGVKD, per germline. The CDR3 is 13 amino acids.

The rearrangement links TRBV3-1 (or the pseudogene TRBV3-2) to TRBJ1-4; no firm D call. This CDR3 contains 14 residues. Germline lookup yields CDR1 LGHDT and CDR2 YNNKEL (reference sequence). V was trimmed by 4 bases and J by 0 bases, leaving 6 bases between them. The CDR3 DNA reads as TGTGCCAGCAGCCCGGGGACAACTAATGAAAAACTGTTTTTT. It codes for CASSPGTTNEKLFF.

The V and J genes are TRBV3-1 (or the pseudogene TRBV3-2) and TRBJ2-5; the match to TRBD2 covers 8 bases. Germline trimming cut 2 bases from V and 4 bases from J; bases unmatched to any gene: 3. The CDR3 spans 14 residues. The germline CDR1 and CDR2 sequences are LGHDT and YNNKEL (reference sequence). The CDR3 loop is CASSQSTSGETQYF. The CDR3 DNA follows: TGTGCCAGCAGCCAATCTACTAGCGGAGAGACCCAGTACTTC.

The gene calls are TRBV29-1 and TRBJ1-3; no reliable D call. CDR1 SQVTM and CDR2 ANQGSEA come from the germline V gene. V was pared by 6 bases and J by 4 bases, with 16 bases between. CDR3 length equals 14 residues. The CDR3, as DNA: TGCAGCGTGGCCGCCGCCCGTGCAGGAAACACCATATATTTT. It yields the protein CSVAAARAGNTIYF.

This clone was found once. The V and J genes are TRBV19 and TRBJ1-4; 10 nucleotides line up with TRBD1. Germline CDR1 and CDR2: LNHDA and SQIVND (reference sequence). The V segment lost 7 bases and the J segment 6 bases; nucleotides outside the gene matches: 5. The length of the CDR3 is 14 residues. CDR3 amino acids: CASTDRGIDEKLFF. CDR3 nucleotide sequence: TGTGCCAGTACGGACAGGGGGATCGATGAAAAACTGTTTTTT.

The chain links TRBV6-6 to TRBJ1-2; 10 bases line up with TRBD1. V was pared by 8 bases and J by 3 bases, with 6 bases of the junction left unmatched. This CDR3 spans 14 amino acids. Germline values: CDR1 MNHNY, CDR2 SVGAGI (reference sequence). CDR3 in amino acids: CASVYGTGDYGYTF. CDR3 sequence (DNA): TGTGCCAGCGTATACGGGACAGGGGACTATGGCTACACCTTC.

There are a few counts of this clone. CDR3 DNA sequence: TGTGCCAGCAGCCAAGCTGGCCAGGGGGCATCTGGAAACACCATATATTTT. Translation: CASSQAGQGASGNTIYF. The chain joins TRBV3-1 (or the pseudogene TRBV3-2) to TRBJ1-3, with 8 bases identical to TRBD1. Germline assignment: CDR1 LGHDT and CDR2 YNNKEL (reference sequence). This CDR3 is 17 amino acids long. The V gene end was trimmed by 1 base and the J gene end by 1 base; junction bases not matched to a gene: 6.

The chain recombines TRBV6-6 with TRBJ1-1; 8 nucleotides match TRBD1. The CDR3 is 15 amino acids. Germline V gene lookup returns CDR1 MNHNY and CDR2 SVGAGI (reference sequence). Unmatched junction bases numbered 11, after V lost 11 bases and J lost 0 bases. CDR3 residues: CAAQRDRTVNTEAFF. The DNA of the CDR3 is TGTGCCGCCCAGAGGGACAGGACCGTGAACACTGAAGCTTTCTTT.

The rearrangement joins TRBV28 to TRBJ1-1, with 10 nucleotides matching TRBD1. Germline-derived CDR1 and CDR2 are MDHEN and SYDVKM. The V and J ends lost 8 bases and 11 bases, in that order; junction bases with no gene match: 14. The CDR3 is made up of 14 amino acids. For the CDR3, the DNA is TGTGCCAGCCGCAGGAGGACAGGGGGTCGGGTTGCTTTCTTT. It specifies CASRRRTGGRVAFF.

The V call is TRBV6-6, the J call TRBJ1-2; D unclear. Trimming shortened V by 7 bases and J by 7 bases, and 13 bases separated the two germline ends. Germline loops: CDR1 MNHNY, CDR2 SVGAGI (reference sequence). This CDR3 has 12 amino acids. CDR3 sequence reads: CASNPYRAGYTF. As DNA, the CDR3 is TGTGCCAGCAACCCCTACAGAGCTGGCTACACCTTC.

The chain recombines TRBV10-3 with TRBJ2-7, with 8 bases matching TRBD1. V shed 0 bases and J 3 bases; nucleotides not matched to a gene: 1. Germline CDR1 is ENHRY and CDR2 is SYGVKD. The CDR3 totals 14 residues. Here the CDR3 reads CAISESGQGYEQYF. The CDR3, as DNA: TGTGCCATCAGTGAGTCAGGACAGGGCTACGAGCAGTACTTC.

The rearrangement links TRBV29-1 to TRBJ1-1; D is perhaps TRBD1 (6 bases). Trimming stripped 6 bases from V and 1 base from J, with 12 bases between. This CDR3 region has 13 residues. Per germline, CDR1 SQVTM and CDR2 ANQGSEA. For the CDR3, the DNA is TGCAGCGTATTCGGACAGAGGAACACTGAAGCTTTCTTT. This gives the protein CSVFGQRNTEAFF.

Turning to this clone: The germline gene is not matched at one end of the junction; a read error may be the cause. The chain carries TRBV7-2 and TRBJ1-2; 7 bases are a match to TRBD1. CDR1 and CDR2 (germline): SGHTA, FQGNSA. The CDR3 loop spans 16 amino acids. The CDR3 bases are TGTGCCAGCAGATTAGGACAGGCCCTTTCTAACTATGGCTACACCTTC. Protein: CASRLGQALSNYGYTF.

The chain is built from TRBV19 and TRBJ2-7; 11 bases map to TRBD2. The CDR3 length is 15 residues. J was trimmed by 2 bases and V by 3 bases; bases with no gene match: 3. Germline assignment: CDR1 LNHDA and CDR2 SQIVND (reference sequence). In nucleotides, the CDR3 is TGTGCCAGTAGTATGTCTAGCGGGGGGACCTACGAGCAGTACTTC. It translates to CASSMSSGGTYEQYF.

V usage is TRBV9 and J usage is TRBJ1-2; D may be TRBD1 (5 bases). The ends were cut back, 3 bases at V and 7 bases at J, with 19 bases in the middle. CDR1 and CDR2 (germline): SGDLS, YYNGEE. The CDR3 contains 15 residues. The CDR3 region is CASSDPAGGDGGYTF. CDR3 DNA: TGTGCCAGCAGCGACCCCGCCGGGGGGGACGGTGGCTACACCTTC. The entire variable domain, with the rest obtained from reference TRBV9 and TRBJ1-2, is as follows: DSGVTQTPKHLITATGQRVTLRCSPRSGDLSVYWYQQSLDQGLQFLIQYYNGEERAKGNILERFSAQQFPDLHSELNLSSLELGDSALYFCASSDPAGGDGGYTFGSGTRLTVV.

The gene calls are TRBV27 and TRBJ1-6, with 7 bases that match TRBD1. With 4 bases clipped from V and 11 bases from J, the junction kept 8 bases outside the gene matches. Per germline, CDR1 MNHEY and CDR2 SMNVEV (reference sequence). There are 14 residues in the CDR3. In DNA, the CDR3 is TGTGCCAGCAGTTCGACAGGGAGCGTGGCACCCCTCCACTTT. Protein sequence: CASSSTGSVAPLHF.